The clone carrying this T cell receptor (beta chain) has ten or more counts. V lost 4 bases and J lost 2; bases outside the gene matches: 12. CDR3 size: 16 residues. The germline CDR1 and CDR2 sequences are DFQATT and SNEGSKA (reference sequence). TCRdb reprocessed the multiplex PCR reads via MiXCR and lists one record per CDR3 protein. The table has approximately 230,000 distinct CDR3 sequences, 30% to 35% seen once. Breast cancer patients provided tissue from their axillary draining lymph nodes. This sample was included in a study of breast tumors, draining lymph nodes, adjacent tissues. V and J are TRBV20-1 and TRBJ2-3, with 7 bases that match TRBD2. Sequenced material: axillary lymph node tissue. The receptor was derived from a female donor with breast cancer. Some clones in this sample may be carry-over from other donors' samples. The CDR3 nucleotides read TGCAGTGCTAACAAGCTAGCGGATCGCTCCACAGATACGCAGTATTTT. Translated, it gives CSANKLADRSTDTQYF.